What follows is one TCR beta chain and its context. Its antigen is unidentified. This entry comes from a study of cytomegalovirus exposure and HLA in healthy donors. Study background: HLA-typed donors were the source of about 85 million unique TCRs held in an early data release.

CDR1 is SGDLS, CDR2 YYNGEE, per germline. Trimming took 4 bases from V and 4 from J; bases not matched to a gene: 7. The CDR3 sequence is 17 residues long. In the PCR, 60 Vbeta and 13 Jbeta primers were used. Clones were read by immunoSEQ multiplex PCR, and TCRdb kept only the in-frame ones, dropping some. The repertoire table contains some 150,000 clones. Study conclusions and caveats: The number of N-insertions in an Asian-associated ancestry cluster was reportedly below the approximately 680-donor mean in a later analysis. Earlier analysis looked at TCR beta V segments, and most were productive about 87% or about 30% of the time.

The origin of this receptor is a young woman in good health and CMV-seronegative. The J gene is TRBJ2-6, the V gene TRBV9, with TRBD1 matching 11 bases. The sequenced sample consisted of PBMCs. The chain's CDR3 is CASSRTGGVRGANVLTF. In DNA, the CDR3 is TGTGCCAGCAGCAGGACAGGGGGCGTACGGGGGGCCAACGTCCTGACTTTC.